A single sample gave rise to the 16 T cell receptor beta chains below, sequenced in a study of spatial heterogeneity in lung cancer. TCRdb fed the 5' RACE reads into MiXCR, producing one record per CDR3 protein. The repertoire consists of roughly 48,000 distinct CDR3 sequences, with roughly 5% occurring once and the leading ten covering around 10%. Documented time point: sample taken at primary tumor resection. Material: PBMCs, obtained at surgery. The receptor set was obtained from a male donor with early-stage non-small cell lung cancer.

This clonotype came up many times. The J gene is TRBJ1-3, the V gene TRBV29-1, with TRBD1 as a possible D gene (5 bases). The CDR3 runs 13 residues. Germline V gives CDR1 SQVTM, CDR2 ANQGSEA. The germline V and J ends were trimmed by 5 bases and 4 bases, with 12 bases remaining between them. CDR3 bases: TGCAGCGTTAACGGGGGACCCGGAAACACCATATATTTT. It is translated as CSVNGGPGNTIYF. The full variable domain, in which reference TRBV29-1 and TRBJ1-3 provide the parts outside the CDR3, is SAVISQKPSRDICQRGTSLTIQCQVDSQVTMMFWYRQQPGQSLTLIATANQGSEATYESGFVIDKFPISRPNLTFSTLTVSNMSPEDSSIYLCSVNGGPGNTIYFGEGSWLTVV.

Concerning this clonotype itself: A read error may explain this, as a much larger clone is one base away. The chain couples TRBV7-6 to TRBJ2-5; D gene ambiguous. This CDR3 has 14 amino acids. CDR1 and CDR2 (germline): SGHVS, FNYEAQ. Trimming removed 0 bases from V and 1 base from J, with 6 bases in between. CDR3 nucleotides: TGTGCCAGCAGCTTAGCGGCGACCCAAGAGACCCAGTACTTC. This encodes CASSLAATQETQYF.

This clonotype was observed at least ten times. V gene TRBV19 combines with J gene TRBJ1-1; D remains ambiguous. The germline CDR1 and CDR2 sequences are LNHDA and SQIVND (reference sequence). The CDR3 consists of 15 residues. V shed 1 base and J shed 0 bases, with 9 bases lying between them. The CDR3 coding sequence is TGTGCCAGTAGTATAGTGGCTGCCATGAACACTGAAGCTTTCTTT. It is translated as CASSIVAAMNTEAFF.

This clonotype has a count of ten or more. This chain uses TRBV5-4 with TRBJ2-5, with 7 nucleotides matching TRBD1. Trimming at V came to 5 bases and at J to 2 bases, leaving 12 bases not matched to a gene. The CDR3 sequence is 16 residues long. CDR1 is SGHNT and CDR2 is YYREEE in the germline V gene (reference sequence). The chain's CDR3 is CASSSHTTGLQETQYF. The DNA of the CDR3 is TGTGCCAGCAGTTCACATACGACAGGGTTGCAAGAGACCCAGTACTTC. Supplemented by reference TRBV5-4 and TRBJ2-5, the full variable domain reads ETGVTQSPTHLIKTRGQQVTLRCSSQSGHNTVSWYQQALGQGPQFIFQYYREEENGRGNFPPRFSGLQFPNYSSELNVNALELDDSALYLCASSSHTTGLQETQYFGPGTRLLVL.

This clonotype was picked up many times. The J gene is TRBJ2-2, the V gene TRBV11-1; D might be TRBD2 (5 bases). Trimming stripped 1 base from V and 5 bases from J, with 23 bases between. Germline V gene data show CDR1 as SGHAT and CDR2 as FQDESV (reference sequence). The length of the CDR3 is 19 residues. The CDR3 spells CASSLEAGFYSGGTGELFF. CDR3 sequence (DNA): TGTGCCAGCAGCTTAGAGGCAGGATTCTACTCAGGAGGTACCGGGGAGCTGTTTTTT.

There are many counts of this clonotype. The rearrangement uses TRBV30 and TRBJ1-3, with D possibly TRBD1 on 5 matching bases. Trimming pared 4 bases from V and 0 bases from J, leaving 10 bases between. This CDR3 region has 14 residues. The germline V gene has CDR1 GTSNPN and CDR2 SVGIG (reference sequence). This CDR3 is CAWTRGVSGNTIYF. CDR3 coding DNA: TGTGCCTGGACACGAGGGGTCTCTGGAAACACCATATATTTT.

This clonotype came up many times. The V call is TRBV7-9, the J call TRBJ2-2; weak D call: TRBD2 (7 bases). Germline V gene data show CDR1 as SEHNR and CDR2 as FQNEAQ (reference sequence). The length of the CDR3 is 18 residues. Trimming cost V 5 bases and J 3 bases, with 22 bases left between them. The CDR3, as DNA: TGTGCCAGCAGCCCTCAGGGGCGCGGGAGAGGGTACACCGGGGAGCTGTTTTTT. Residues: CASSPQGRGRGYTGELFF. The whole variable domain, filled in from reference TRBV7-9 and TRBJ2-2, reads DTGVSQNPRHKITKRGQNVTFRCDPISEHNRLYWYRQTLGQGPEFLTYFQNEAQLEKSRLLSDRFSAERPKGSFSTLEIQRTEQGDSAMYLCASSPQGRGRGYTGELFFGEGSRLTVL.

In its sample, this clonotype was seen many times. The chain joins TRBV7-8 to TRBJ1-1; D is ambiguous. There are 12 residues in the CDR3. Germline CDR1 is SGHVS and CDR2 is FQNEAQ. Deletions cut 0 bases from V and 7 bases from J, with 6 bases between. CDR3 region: CASSLAPFEAFF. CDR3 DNA sequence: TGTGCCAGCAGCTTAGCGCCCTTTGAAGCTTTCTTT.

This clonotype appeared many times. The chain couples TRBV5-4 to TRBJ2-2; TRBD2 matches at 9 bases. J lost 1 base, V lost 1 base, and 14 bases had no gene match. Germline loops: CDR1 SGHNT, CDR2 YYREEE (reference sequence). This CDR3 is built from 20 residues. CDR3 sequence: CASSLLTISETSGNTGELFF. CDR3 nucleotide sequence: TGTGCCAGCAGCTTGCTCACAATCTCGGAGACTAGCGGGAACACCGGGGAGCTGTTTTTT. The full variable domain, rest sourced from reference TRBV5-4 and TRBJ2-2, is ETGVTQSPTHLIKTRGQQVTLRCSSQSGHNTVSWYQQALGQGPQFIFQYYREEENGRGNFPPRFSGLQFPNYSSELNVNALELDDSALYLCASSLLTISETSGNTGELFFGEGSRLTVL.

At least ten counts were recorded for this clonotype. Here the CDR3 reads CASRKQGLSDEQYF. CDR3 nucleotide sequence: TGCGCCAGCAGAAAACAGGGGTTATCGGACGAGCAGTACTTC. This chain uses TRBV10-2 with TRBJ2-7; 7 bases line up with TRBD1. Per the germline V gene, CDR1 is WSHSY and CDR2 is SAAADI. CDR3 size: 14 residues. The trim removed 6 bases at V and 5 bases at J, leaving 10 bases unmatched.

This clonotype is a singleton in its sample. The V call is TRBV3-1, the J call TRBJ2-1; tentatively, D is TRBD2 (5 bases). Deletions cut 5 bases from V and 7 bases from J, with 18 bases between. The CDR3 is made up of 15 amino acids. Looked up from germline, CDR1 is LGHDT and CDR2 is YNNKEL (reference sequence). The CDR3 region is CASSSSGTRRNEQFF. Written as DNA, the CDR3 is TGTGCCAGCAGCTCAAGCGGAACCCGAAGGAATGAGCAGTTCTTC.

This clonotype was detected many times. The rearrangement joins TRBV15 to TRBJ1-3; perhaps TRBD1 as D (5 bases). Deletions cut 8 bases from V and 4 bases from J, with 12 bases between. Germline-derived CDR1 and CDR2 are LNHNV and YYDKDF (reference sequence). The CDR3 loop spans 13 amino acids. The CDR3 loop is CATGRRGGNTIYF. CDR3 in DNA: TGTGCCACCGGTCGAAGGGGCGGAAACACCATATATTTT.

This clonotype appeared many times. This chain uses TRBV2 with TRBJ2-7; D is uncertain. Trimming cost V 2 bases and J 0 bases, with 8 bases left between them. This CDR3 has 14 amino acids. Germline values: CDR1 SNHLY, CDR2 FYNNEI. The CDR3 sequence: CASSEQFSSYEQYF. CDR3 coding DNA: TGTGCCAGCAGTGAACAGTTTAGCTCCTACGAGCAGTACTTC.

In this sample, this clonotype turned up many times. The chain couples TRBV5-1 to TRBJ1-4; D is possibly TRBD1 (6 bases). The CDR3 sequence is 14 residues long. V shed 4 bases and J shed 8 bases, with 15 bases lying between them. Germline-derived CDR1 and CDR2 are SGHRS and YFSETQ. CDR3 loop: CASSPGTRGEKLFF. In DNA, the CDR3 is TGCGCCAGCAGCCCAGGGACAAGAGGAGAAAAACTGTTTTTT.

Ten or more counts support this clonotype. The chain joins TRBV7-2 to TRBJ2-7; 8 nucleotides line up with TRBD2. CDR1 SGHTA and CDR2 FQGNSA come from the germline V gene. V shed 4 bases, J shed 5 bases, and the junction held 7 bases outside the gene matches. The CDR3 consists of 14 residues. CDR3 coding DNA: TGTGCCAGCAGCTCACCGACGGGGGGGCACGAGCAGTACTTC. This translates into CASSSPTGGHEQYF.

The sample holds many counts of this clonotype. This chain links TRBV5-1 with TRBJ2-4; D may be TRBD2 (6 bases). The CDR3 runs to 13 residues. The V end was cut by 4 bases, the J end by 8 bases, with 13 bases between. Germline CDR1 SGHRS, CDR2 YFSETQ. The CDR3 DNA reads as TGCGCCAGCAGCCTGGAGGGAGATGACATTCAGTACTTC. This encodes CASSLEGDDIQYF.